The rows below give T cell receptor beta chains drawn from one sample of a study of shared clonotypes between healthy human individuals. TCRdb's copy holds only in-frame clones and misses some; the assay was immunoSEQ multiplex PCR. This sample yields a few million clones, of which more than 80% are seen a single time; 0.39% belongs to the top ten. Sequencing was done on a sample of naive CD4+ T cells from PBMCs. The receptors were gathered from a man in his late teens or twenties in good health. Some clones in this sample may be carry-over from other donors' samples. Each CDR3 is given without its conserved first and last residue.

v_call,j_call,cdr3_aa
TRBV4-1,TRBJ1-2,ASSQDRGNYGYT
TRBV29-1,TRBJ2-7,SVQREGRYEQY
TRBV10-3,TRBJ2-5,AISGAGEQY
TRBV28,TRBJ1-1,ASSLRPVTEAF
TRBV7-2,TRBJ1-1,ASSLAAGGGTEAF
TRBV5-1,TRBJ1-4,ASRGGVGNEKLF
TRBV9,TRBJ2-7,ASSVGAVSSYEQY
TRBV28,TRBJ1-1,ATRSLTGSTEAF
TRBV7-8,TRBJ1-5,ASTHVQGYSNQPQH
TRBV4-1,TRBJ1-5,ASSQGGAVSQPQH
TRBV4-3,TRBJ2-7,ASSQDGGPGYEQY
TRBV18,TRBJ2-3,ASSLSGTDTQY
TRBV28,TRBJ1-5,ASSSQSGGRDQPQH
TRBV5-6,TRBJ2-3,ASSPSGRAKDGTDTQY
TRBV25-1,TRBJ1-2,ASSEWGRDGYGYT
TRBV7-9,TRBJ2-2,ASSLIRANTGELF
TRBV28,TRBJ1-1,ASSLGGAKTEAF
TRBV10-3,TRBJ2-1,AISRLAGEENEQF
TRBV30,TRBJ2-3,AWRRLAGGPTDTQY
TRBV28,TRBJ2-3,ASSDRGPDTQY
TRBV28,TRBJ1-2,ASSAQTGRDYT
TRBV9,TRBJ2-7,ASNEGGTPSYEQY
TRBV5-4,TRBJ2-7,ASSQPGQAAYEQY
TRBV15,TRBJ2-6,ATRPGQGPGANVLT
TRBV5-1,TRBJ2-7,ASSGSRGIPYEQY
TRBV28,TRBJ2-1,ASSDESSYNEQF
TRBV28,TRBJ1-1,ASSYSRHRGLGEAF
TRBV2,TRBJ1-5,ASSYRDTNQRSQH
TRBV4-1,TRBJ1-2,ASSQPPTGLGGYT
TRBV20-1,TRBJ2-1,SAPRFNEQF
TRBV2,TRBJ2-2,ASRIQSKNTGELF
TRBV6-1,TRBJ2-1,ASSAQDRGRGTEQF
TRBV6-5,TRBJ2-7,ASKDSTYEQY
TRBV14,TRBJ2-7,ASSQIYKHYEQY
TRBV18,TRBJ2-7,ASSLGGTQYYEQY
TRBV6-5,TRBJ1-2,ASSYAGGGYYGYT
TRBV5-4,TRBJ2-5,ASSLTGETQY
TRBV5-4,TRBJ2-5,ASSLAFREETQY
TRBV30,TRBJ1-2,AWSGGSSYGYT